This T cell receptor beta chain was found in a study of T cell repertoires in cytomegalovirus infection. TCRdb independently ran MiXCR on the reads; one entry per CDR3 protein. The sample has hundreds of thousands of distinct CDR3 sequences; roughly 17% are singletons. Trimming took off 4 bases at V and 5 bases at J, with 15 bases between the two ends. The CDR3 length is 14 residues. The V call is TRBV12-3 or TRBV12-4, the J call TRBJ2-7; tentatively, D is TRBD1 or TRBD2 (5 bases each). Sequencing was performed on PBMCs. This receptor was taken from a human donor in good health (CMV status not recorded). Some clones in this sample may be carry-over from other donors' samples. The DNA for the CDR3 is TGTGCCAGCAGTTCCTCTAGGGACGGAGACGAGCAGTACTTC. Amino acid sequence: CASSSSRDGDEQYF.